This is a list of T cell receptor beta chains from one sample in a study of breast tumors, draining lymph nodes, adjacent tissues. TCRdb ran MiXCR on the multiplex PCR reads and lists one entry per CDR3 protein. The profile covers 180,000 or so distinct CDR3 sequences, with 30% to 35% appearing a single time and 3% to 4.5% taken by the ten largest. Material: axillary lymph node tissue. These receptors came from a female donor with breast cancer. Some clones in this sample may be carry-over from other donors' samples. Both conserved end residues are part of each CDR3. A D gene is named only where the DNA matches it firmly. Size is omitted from some rows. Given values are once, few, many or a class for expanded clones.

j_gene,len,d_gene,v_gene,abundance,CDR3nt,CDR3aa
TRBJ2-3,13,.,TRBV24-1,many,TGTGCCACCAGTGATTGGGACGGTGAAACGCAGTATTTT,CATSDWDGETQYF
TRBJ1-4,19,.,TRBV7-8,many,TGTGCCAGCAGCACTTCTCGGGGGGGTTTCCGTTCAACTAATGAAAAACTGTTTTTT,CASSTSRGGFRSTNEKLFF
TRBJ2-1,19,.,TRBV11-2,many,TGTGCCAGCAGCAGCATCGGGTGGACCCCCCAGAGCCTCTACAATGAGCAGTTCTTC,CASSSIGWTPQSLYNEQFF
TRBJ2-3,15,.,TRBV7-9,.,TGTGCCAGCAGCTTTGACAGTTCTAGCACAGATACGCAGTATTTT,CASSFDSSSTDTQYF
TRBJ2-1,15,.,TRBV19,many,TGTGCCAGTAGTATAGGGGAGATCGGGTACAATGAGCAGTTCTTC,CASSIGEIGYNEQFF
TRBJ2-1,13,TRBD2,TRBV20-1,many,TGCAGTGCCACCCCGGGACTAGTCAATGAGCAGTTCTTC,CSATPGLVNEQFF
TRBJ2-2,13,.,TRBV5-1,many,TGCGCCAGCAGCTTGGGGAGGCAAGGGGAGCTGTTTTTT,CASSLGRQGELFF
TRBJ1-5,17,.,TRBV20-1,.,TGCAGTGCTAGAGATACCCCTCTCGGGCAGGGGAATCGGCCCCAACATTTT,CSARDTPLGQGNRPQHF
TRBJ1-6,15,.,TRBV6-2/TRBV6-3,many,TGTGCCAGCAGTTACTCGAGAAAAGTGGATTCACCCCTCCACTTT,CASSYSRKVDSPLHF
TRBJ1-2,14,.,TRBV6-6,few,TGTGCCAGCAGTCACTCTTCGGGCAGGGGCGGCTACACCTTC,CASSHSSGRGGYTF
TRBJ1-2,13,.,TRBV9,many,TGTGCCAGCAGCCGCGCCTCTAACTATGGCTACACCTTC,CASSRASNYGYTF
TRBJ2-1,16,.,TRBV4-1,many,TGCGCCAGCAGCCAAGAGAGGGACATCTCGACAAATGAGCAGTTCTTC,CASSQERDISTNEQFF
TRBJ1-1,12,TRBD1,TRBV10-3,many,TGTGCCATCAGCGGGACAGCGCCCGAAGCTTTCTTT,CAISGTAPEAFF
TRBJ1-2,14,.,TRBV9,.,TGTGCCAGCAGCGTTGGGCAGAGGAACTATGGCTACACCTTC,CASSVGQRNYGYTF
TRBJ1-1,14,.,TRBV19,.,TGTGCCAGTTGCGAATTGGTAGGGTACACTGAAGCTTTCTTT,CASCELVGYTEAFF
TRBJ1-2,13,.,TRBV12-3/TRBV12-4,.,TGTGCCAGCAGTTCCGTCCCCATGGATGGCTACACCTTC,CASSSVPMDGYTF
TRBJ1-2,15,.,TRBV11-2,many,TGTGCCAGCAGCTTATACCAGGGAGTGAACTATGGCTACACCTTC,CASSLYQGVNYGYTF
TRBJ2-2,16,.,TRBV18,many,TGTGCCAGCTCACCTCAGAAGACAGCGAACACCGGGGAGCTGTTTTTT,CASSPQKTANTGELFF
TRBJ1-6,16,.,TRBV6-2/TRBV6-3,.,TGTGCCAGCAGCCCGTCGGACACGGGTCGCGATTCACCCCTCCACTTT,CASSPSDTGRDSPLHF
TRBJ2-3,13,TRBD2,TRBV5-8,many,TGTGCCAGCAGCCCCACTAGCGCCGATACGCAGTATTTT,CASSPTSADTQYF
TRBJ2-7,14,TRBD2,TRBV7-9,many,TGTGCCAGCAGCTTGAGCGGGAGACCCTACGAGCAGTACTTC,CASSLSGRPYEQYF
TRBJ1-2,14,.,TRBV19,.,TGTGCCAGTAGGTTCCCAAGGACATCGACCGGCTACACCTTC,CASRFPRTSTGYTF
TRBJ1-2,15,TRBD1,TRBV5-1,many,TGCGCCAGCAGGCAGGGGACAGACTTTAACTATGGCTACACCTTC,CASRQGTDFNYGYTF
TRBJ2-4,15,.,TRBV6-6,.,TGTGCCAGCAGGGGGCCAAGGGGTGCCAAAAACATTCAGTACTTC,CASRGPRGAKNIQYF
TRBJ2-1,16,TRBD2,TRBV9,many,TGTGCCAGCAGCGTAGGGGCTAGCGGGAGTTACAATGAGCAGTTCTTC,CASSVGASGSYNEQFF
TRBJ2-6,16,.,TRBV6-5,.,TGTGCCAGCAGTCATTTTTCCGGCTCTGGGGCCAACGTCCTGACTTTC,CASSHFSGSGANVLTF
TRBJ1-4,15,.,TRBV12-3/TRBV12-4,.,TGTGCCAGCAGTGACTCGTACGCGGGGGGCGCAAAACTGTTTTTT,CASSDSYAGGAKLFF
TRBJ1-1,13,.,TRBV19,.,TGTGCCAGTACCTTGGGTCGGAACACTGAAGCTTTCTTT,CASTLGRNTEAFF
TRBJ1-6,14,.,TRBV6-5,many,TGTGTCAGCAACCCGGGACGGAGGAATTCACCCCTCCACTTT,CVSNPGRRNSPLHF
TRBJ2-7,15,.,TRBV4-3,many,TGCGCCAGCAGCCAAGACAGATTCGGAACCTACGAGCAGTACTTC,CASSQDRFGTYEQYF
TRBJ2-7,11,.,TRBV30,.,TGTGCCTTGAGTCAAGCCTACGAGCAGTGCTTC,CALSQAYEQCF
TRBJ1-5,14,.,TRBV30,many,TGTGCCTGGAGTGTAGCCGGGGGCAATCAGCCCCAGCATTTT,CAWSVAGGNQPQHF
TRBJ2-3,16,TRBD2,TRBV5-8,.,TGTGCCAGCGCGCTGGCGGCTAGCGGGACCTCGGGTACGCAGTATTTT,CASALAASGTSGTQYF
TRBJ2-7,14,TRBD1,TRBV7-2,.,TGTGCCAGCAGCTCCGGGACAGGGGTCAACGAGCAGTACTTC,CASSSGTGVNEQYF
TRBJ1-2,14,TRBD1,TRBV12-3/TRBV12-4,many,TGTGCCAGCAGGGGGACAGGGGGGGCATATGGCTACACCTTC,CASRGTGGAYGYTF
TRBJ2-5,17,TRBD2,TRBV9,.,TGTGCCAGCAGCGTAACGGAGCGGGGGGTCCTCCGGGAGACCCAGTACTTC,CASSVTERGVLRETQYF
TRBJ2-5,14,TRBD2,TRBV9,many,TGTGCCAGCAGCGGGTCTAGCGGACAAGAGACCCAGTCCTTC,CASSGSSGQETQSF
TRBJ2-5,14,.,TRBV20-1,many,TGCAGTGCGCGGAATCCAACAGGTCAAGAGACCCAGTACTTC,CSARNPTGQETQYF
TRBJ1-2,13,.,TRBV27,.,TGTGCCAGCAGTTTTAATAAGGGGAATGGCTACACCTTC,CASSFNKGNGYTF
TRBJ1-6,13,.,TRBV30,many,TGTGCCTGGAGTGGGCAGAATAATTCACCCCTCCACTTT,CAWSGQNNSPLHF
TRBJ2-2,15,.,TRBV20-1,many,TGCAGTGCTCCCCGGCCCGGACCGAACACCGGGGAGCTGTTTTTT,CSAPRPGPNTGELFF
TRBJ2-5,17,TRBD2,TRBV20-1,many,TGCAGTGCTAGACCCGGGACTAGCGGGACCGATCAAGAGACCCAGTACTTC,CSARPGTSGTDQETQYF
TRBJ1-2,13,.,TRBV7-8,many,TGTGCCAGCAGCTTAAGGGGGGGCTATGGCTACACCTTC,CASSLRGGYGYTF
TRBJ2-7,12,TRBD1,TRBV20-1,many,TGCAGTGCTCCCAGGACAGGGGCCCAGCAGTACTTC,CSAPRTGAQQYF